Given below is one TCR beta chain in context. Its antigen is still unknown. 60 Vbeta and 13 Jbeta primers were used in PCR. This table comes from immunoSEQ multiplex PCR, and its TCRdb copy is limited to in-frame clones, with some not included. There are some 71,000 clones in the sample; around 74% occur only once, and 22% lies in the top ten. These data are taken from a study of cytomegalovirus exposure and HLA in healthy donors. Study-wide results and caveats: Despite most TCR sequences being rare, some public TCRs occurred in many donors. Overall, roughly 160 TCR beta chains were annotated as cytomegalovirus-associated. Across donors, presence/absence analyses took sequencing depth to be roughly uniform. By a later analysis, the bulk of CMV-associated TCR beta chains appeared HLA-restricted.

Germline V lookup: CDR1 SGDLS, CDR2 YYNGEE. There are 16 residues in the CDR3. V was clipped by 2 bases and J by 0 bases; unmatched bases: 4. The material sequenced was PBMCs. The sequence was collected from a woman aged 25-40 years in good health and CMV-seropositive. The chain couples TRBV9 to TRBJ2-3, with TRBD2 identical over 9 bases. DNA for the CDR3: TGTGCCAGCAGCGTTCTAGCGGGGCTAAGCACAGATACGCAGTATTTT. Protein sequence: CASSVLAGLSTDTQYF. Filled out from reference TRBV9 and TRBJ2-3, the complete variable domain reads DSGVTQTPKHLITATGQRVTLRCSPRSGDLSVYWYQQSLDQGLQFLIQYYNGEERAKGNILERFSAQQFPDLHSELNLSSLELGDSALYFCASSVLAGLSTDTQYFGPGTRLTVL.